This entry describes one T cell receptor (beta chain). Antigen unknown. CDR1 and CDR2 (germline): LGHNA, YNFKEQ. V lost 0 bases and J 5 bases, leaving 8 bases between the germline ends. The CDR3 is made up of 14 amino acids. This sample is part of a study of cytomegalovirus exposure and HLA in healthy donors. Broader study findings: A later analysis appeared to link common viral pathogens to several of the most significant clusters. Donor immune exposure was known only as CMV serostatus.

Use of 60 Vbeta and 13 Jbeta primers characterized the PCR. Only in-frame clones appear in the TCRdb table, and some are missing; sequencing was by immunoSEQ multiplex PCR. This sample has hundreds of thousands of clones; approximately 80% occur once, and the top ten carry 2.9%. The material sequenced was PBMCs. The genes are TRBV4-2 and TRBJ2-1, with D hard to call. The TCR comes from a man aged 25 to 40 in good health and CMV-seronegative. The CDR3 loop reads CASSQEVANNEQFF. Written as DNA, the CDR3 is TGTGCCAGCAGCCAAGAGGTTGCTAACAATGAGCAGTTCTTC.